This T cell receptor beta chain was retrieved from a study of T-cell memory formation after mild COVID-19. On the study more broadly: Each donor largely had its own TCR clusters.

Germline V lookup: CDR1 SGHKS, CDR2 YYEKEE (reference sequence). V was clipped by 3 bases and J by 1 base, with 12 bases between them. The CDR3 sequence is 15 residues long. TCRdb itself ran the 5' RACE reads through MiXCR, one entry per CDR3 protein. The table lists over 25,000 distinct CDR3 sequences, around 21% of them singletons. This clonotype has ten or more counts. The rearrangement joins TRBV5-5 to TRBJ2-3; a weak D match, TRBD2 (7 bases). The sample consisted of PBMCs or a T cell subset sorted from them (not recorded which). The origin of this receptor is an adult who had mild COVID-19 (a few samples of this study predate the infection). Cell type and time point are not known. CDR3 in DNA: TGTGCCAGCAGCTCGGCGGGGGCGCGCACAGATACGCAGTATTTT. This codes for CASSSAGARTDTQYF. Based on the CDR3 plus reference TRBV5-5 and TRBJ2-3, the full variable domain is DAGVTQSPTHLIKTRGQQVTLRCSPISGHKSVSWYQQVLGQGPQFIFQYYEKEERGRGNFPDRFSARQFPNYSSELNVNALLLGDSALYLCASSSAGARTDTQYFGPGTRLTVL.